This T cell receptor (beta chain) was obtained from a study of cytomegalovirus exposure and HLA in healthy donors. This PCR relied on a set of 60 Vbeta primers and 13 Jbeta primers. The method was immunoSEQ multiplex PCR; TCRdb's version includes in-frame clones alone and lacks a portion of them. This sample has 120,000 to 150,000 clones; around 80% occur once, and the top ten carry about 3.4%. This receptor was taken from a man in his late teens or twenties in good health and CMV-seropositive. The material sequenced was PBMCs.

This CDR3 is CSGGQGAYEQYF. DNA of the CDR3: TGCAGCGGTGGACAGGGAGCCTACGAGCAGTACTTC. This chain joins TRBV29-1 and TRBJ2-5; TRBD1 aligns across 8 bases. The DNA end favors TRBJ2-7, so the J call may be wrong. The V gene's germline CDR1 is SQVTM and CDR2 ANQGSEA. The CDR3 runs 12 residues.